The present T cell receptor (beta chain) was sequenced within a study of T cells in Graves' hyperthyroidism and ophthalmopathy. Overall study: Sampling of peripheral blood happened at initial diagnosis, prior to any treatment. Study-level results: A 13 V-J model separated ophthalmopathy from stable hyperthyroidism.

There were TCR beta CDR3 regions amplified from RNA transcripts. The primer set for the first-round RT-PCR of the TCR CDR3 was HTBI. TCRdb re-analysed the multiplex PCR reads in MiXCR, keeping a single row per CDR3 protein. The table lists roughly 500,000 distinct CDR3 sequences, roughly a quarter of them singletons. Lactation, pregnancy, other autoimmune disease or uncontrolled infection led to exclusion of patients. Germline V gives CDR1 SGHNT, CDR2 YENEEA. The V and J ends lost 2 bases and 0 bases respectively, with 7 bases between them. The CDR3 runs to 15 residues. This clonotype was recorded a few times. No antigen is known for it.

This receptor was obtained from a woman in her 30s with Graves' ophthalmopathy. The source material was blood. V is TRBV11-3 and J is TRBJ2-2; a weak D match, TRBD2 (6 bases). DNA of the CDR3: TGTGCCAGCAGCTTACCGGGGGCGAACACCGGGGAGCTGTTTTTT. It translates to CASSLPGANTGELFF.